Listed below are T cell receptor beta chains from one sample, sequenced in a study of blood T cell repertoires in COVID-19. Using immunoSEQ multiplex PCR, the repertoire was profiled, and TCRdb retains in-frame clones only, with some absent. There are about 250,000 clones in the sample; around four fifths occur only once, and approximately 5.9% lies in the top ten. Material for sequencing was peripheral blood. These receptors were taken from a man aged 80 or over with acute or convalescent COVID-19. The CDR3 runs from the conserved cysteine through the conserved F or W. The D gene is left open where the match is weak. Only part of the rows carry a size: once, few, many, or a class if the clone is expanded.

clone size: -; D gene: -; J gene: TRBJ2-3; V gene: TRBV19; CDR3 protein: CASSMSVPRRLTDTQYF; CDR3 DNA: TGTGCCAGTAGTATGTCGGTCCCTCGGAGACTCACAGATACGCAGTATTTT
clone size: -; D gene: TRBD2; J gene: TRBJ2-2; V gene: TRBV19; CDR3 protein: CASSARGSRGGDGELFF; CDR3 DNA: TGTGCCAGTAGTGCTCGCGGGAGCCGGGGCGGTGACGGGGAGCTGTTTTTT
clone size: -; D gene: -; J gene: TRBJ2-3; V gene: TRBV24-1; CDR3 protein: CATSGTEADTQYF; CDR3 DNA: TGTGCCACCAGTGGGACAGAGGCAGATACGCAGTATTTT
clone size: -; D gene: TRBD1; J gene: TRBJ1-3; V gene: TRBV10-3; CDR3 protein: CAISGATGAGNTIYF; CDR3 DNA: TGTGCCATCAGTGGAGCGACAGGGGCTGGAAACACCATATATTTT
clone size: -; D gene: -; J gene: TRBJ1-3; V gene: TRBV30; CDR3 protein: CAWSVRGSGNTIYF; CDR3 DNA: TGTGCCTGGAGTGTACGAGGCTCTGGAAACACCATATATTTT
clone size: once; D gene: TRBD1; J gene: TRBJ2-7; V gene: TRBV7-2; CDR3 protein: CASSSQGAILYEQYF; CDR3 DNA: TGTGCCAGCAGCTCGCAGGGGGCGATACTCTACGAGCAGTACTTC
clone size: -; D gene: -; J gene: TRBJ2-2; V gene: TRBV10-3; CDR3 protein: CAISEGGRPGELFF; CDR3 DNA: TGTGCCATCAGTGAAGGGGGAAGGCCCGGGGAGCTGTTTTTT
clone size: -; D gene: TRBD2; J gene: TRBJ2-1; V gene: TRBV3-1/TRBV3-2; CDR3 protein: CASSHSGIFDNEQFF; CDR3 DNA: TGTGCCAGCAGCCATAGCGGGATTTTCGACAATGAGCAGTTCTTC
clone size: -; D gene: -; J gene: TRBJ2-1; V gene: TRBV2; CDR3 protein: CASIEIVNEQFF; CDR3 DNA: TGTGCCAGCATCGAGATCGTCAATGAGCAGTTCTTC
clone size: -; D gene: -; J gene: TRBJ1-5; V gene: TRBV19; CDR3 protein: CASSIATNSNQPQHF; CDR3 DNA: TGTGCCAGTAGTATCGCGACTAATAGCAATCAGCCCCAGCATTTT
clone size: -; D gene: -; J gene: TRBJ1-4; V gene: TRBV7-2; CDR3 protein: CASSLTGYSEKLFF; CDR3 DNA: TGTGCCAGCAGCCTAACAGGGTACAGTGAAAAACTGTTTTTT
clone size: -; D gene: TRBD1; J gene: TRBJ2-5; V gene: TRBV28; CDR3 protein: CASKGIGQVRQETQYF; CDR3 DNA: TGTGCCAGCAAAGGGATCGGACAGGTCCGCCAAGAGACCCAGTACTTC
clone size: -; D gene: TRBD1; J gene: TRBJ2-7; V gene: TRBV5-1; CDR3 protein: CASSWGDRVAYEQYF; CDR3 DNA: TGCGCCAGCAGCTGGGGGGACAGGGTAGCCTACGAGCAGTACTTC
clone size: -; D gene: -; J gene: TRBJ1-2; V gene: TRBV19; CDR3 protein: CATTLTEYGYTF; CDR3 DNA: TGTGCCACCACATTGACAGAGTATGGCTACACCTTC
clone size: few; D gene: TRBD1; J gene: TRBJ1-1; V gene: TRBV5-1; CDR3 protein: CASSLAEGGGTEAFF; CDR3 DNA: TGCGCCAGCAGCTTGGCCGAAGGGGGCGGCACTGAAGCTTTCTTT
clone size: -; D gene: -; J gene: TRBJ2-3; V gene: TRBV29-1; CDR3 protein: CSVEDPYTDTQYF; CDR3 DNA: TGCAGCGTTGAAGATCCCTACACAGATACGCAGTATTTT
clone size: -; D gene: TRBD2; J gene: TRBJ2-1; V gene: TRBV6-4; CDR3 protein: CASRPTGRNEQFF; CDR3 DNA: TGTGCCAGCAGACCGACCGGGAGGAATGAGCAGTTCTTC
clone size: -; D gene: TRBD1; J gene: TRBJ1-2; V gene: TRBV27; CDR3 protein: CASSLRSRGSVYGYTF; CDR3 DNA: TGTGCCAGCAGTTTAAGGTCCAGGGGGTCTGTCTATGGCTACACCTTC
clone size: -; D gene: -; J gene: TRBJ2-1; V gene: TRBV5-1; CDR3 protein: CASSLASLNEQFF; CDR3 DNA: TGCGCCAGCAGCTTGGCCTCTTTAAATGAGCAGTTCTTC
clone size: few; D gene: -; J gene: TRBJ2-2; V gene: TRBV7-9; CDR3 protein: CASSLGGGVNTGELFF; CDR3 DNA: TGTGCCAGCAGCTTAGGCGGCGGGGTTAACACCGGGGAGCTGTTTTTT
clone size: once; D gene: -; J gene: TRBJ1-2; V gene: TRBV18; CDR3 protein: CASSPQFEHANGYTF; CDR3 DNA: TGTGCCAGCTCACCCCAATTTGAGCACGCGAATGGCTACACCTTC
clone size: -; D gene: -; J gene: TRBJ2-5; V gene: TRBV29-1; CDR3 protein: CSVEASVETQYF; CDR3 DNA: TGCAGCGTTGAAGCTAGCGTCGAGACCCAGTACTTC
clone size: -; D gene: -; J gene: TRBJ1-1; V gene: TRBV28; CDR3 protein: CATVGGLAFF; CDR3 DNA: TGTGCCACCGTTGGGGGGTTAGCTTTCTTT
clone size: -; D gene: -; J gene: TRBJ2-3; V gene: TRBV3-1/TRBV3-2; CDR3 protein: CASSQDTGVSQYF; CDR3 DNA: TGTGCCAGCAGCCAAGATACGGGAGTCTCGCAGTATTTT